This entry lists 5 T cell receptor beta chains sequenced from one sample in a study of blood T cell repertoires in COVID-19. Assay used: immunoSEQ multiplex PCR; TCRdb lists only in-frame clones, some missing. The sample carries about 59,000 clones, roughly 91% recorded once. The sample comprised peripheral blood. These receptors came from a human donor in a cohort sampled during active COVID-19.

The chain carries TRBV9 and TRBJ2-2; D gene ambiguous. Germline V CDR1 and CDR2: SGDLS, YYNGEE. V dropped 0 bases and J dropped 6 bases, with 9 bases sitting between them. CDR3 length: 14 amino acids. This CDR3 is CASSVVQSPGELFF. DNA of the CDR3: TGTGCCAGCAGCGTAGTTCAGTCTCCCGGGGAGCTGTTTTTT.

In the case of this clone: Other DNA sequences from this sample encode an identical CDR3 as well. The V gene is TRBV6-6, the J gene TRBJ1-5; D not certain. From germline, CDR1 is MNHNY and CDR2 SVGAGI (reference sequence). V shed 3 bases and J shed 0 bases, with 6 bases lying between them. This CDR3 has 14 amino acids. The CDR3 loop reads CASSYSGSNQPQHF. The CDR3 DNA is TGTGCCAGCAGTTATTCGGGTAGCAATCAGCCCCAGCATTTT.

This chain joins TRBV7-9 and TRBJ1-2; TRBD1 is a possible D gene (5 bases). Trimming removed 3 bases from V and 4 bases from J, with 12 bases in between. Per germline, CDR1 SEHNR and CDR2 FQNEAQ (reference sequence). The CDR3 is 14 residues long. The CDR3 sequence is CASSLSGYSYGYTF. The CDR3 region has the DNA TGTGCCAGCAGCTTGTCAGGGTATAGCTATGGCTACACCTTC.

This sequence joins TRBV11-2 and TRBJ2-7, with 7 bases aligning to TRBD1. CDR3 length: 15 amino acids. V gave up 5 bases and J gave up 2 bases; unmatched junction bases: 9. CDR1 and CDR2 (germline): SGHAT, FQNNGV. The CDR3 DNA reads as TGTGCCAGCAGCCAACAGGGGATTTTCCCCTACGAGCAGTACTTC. This gives the protein CASSQQGIFPYEQYF.

CDR3 bases: TGTGCCAGCGGGCCGAACAGGTATTACACTGAAGCTTTCTTT. Translated, it gives CASGPNRYYTEAFF. The chain combines TRBV28 with TRBJ1-1, with TRBD1 as a possible D gene (5 bases). The germline V gene encodes CDR1 MDHEN and CDR2 SYDVKM. CDR3 length: 14 amino acids. V was shortened by 8 bases and J by 3 bases, with 16 bases between the two germline ends.